This TCR beta chain stems from a study of T cells in Graves' hyperthyroidism and ophthalmopathy. Orbital computed tomography and thyroid ultrasound, together with serum TRAb and thyroxine and clinical symptoms, were used for diagnoses. The CDR3 regions of TCR beta were amplified from RNA transcripts. With the HTBI primer set, the TCR CDR3 went through a first round of RT-PCR. A single record per CDR3 protein comes from TCRdb applying MiXCR to the multiplex PCR reads. The data contain about 400,000 distinct CDR3 sequences, more than 12% of them singletons. The ends were cut back, 7 bases at V and 4 bases at J, with 15 bases in the middle. This CDR3 comprises 14 residues.

The sequencing input was blood. This sequence joins TRBV12-3 or TRBV12-4 and TRBJ2-3; a weak D match, TRBD2 (7 bases). The TCR was taken from a woman aged 30 to 39 with Graves' hyperthyroidism. CDR3 DNA: TGTGCCAGCACCCGGGGGGCGCGACCAGATACGCAGTATTTT. Encoded protein: CASTRGARPDTQYF.